This T cell receptor (beta chain) was captured in a study of T cell changes during pregnancy in multiple sclerosis. Some clones are missing from TCRdb's copy, which holds only in-frame ones; the method was immunoSEQ multiplex PCR. The profile shows tens of thousands of clones, roughly nine tenths of them singletons. This sequence was found in a female donor with multiple sclerosis, enrolled in a pregnancy study. Sequencing used peripheral blood, obtained in the second trimester of pregnancy.

CDR3 in amino acids: CATSRGTGNTIYF. In nucleotides, the CDR3 is TGTGCCACCTCCAGGGGTACTGGAAACACCATATATTTT. J is TRBJ1-3 and V is TRBV19; D perhaps matches TRBD1 (6 bases). Trimming took 10 bases from V and 2 from J, leaving 12 bases between them. Germline CDR1 LNHDA, CDR2 SQIVND (reference sequence). The CDR3 sequence is 13 residues long.